The rows below give T cell receptor beta chains drawn from one sample of a study of siplizumab effects on memory and regulatory T cells. Some clones are missing from TCRdb's copy, which holds only in-frame ones; the method was immunoSEQ multiplex PCR. The sample lists some 41,000 clones, around 89% occurring once. The sample comprised naive CD4+ T cells sorted from blood. The receptors originated from a human donor in good health. The CDR3 runs from the conserved cysteine through the conserved F or W. The order of the fields is clone size, J gene, V gene, CDR3 protein. The size field is filled for only some rows; it gives once, few, many or a size class.

- TRBJ2-7 TRBV6-1 CASSKDNYEQYF
- TRBJ1-5 TRBV19 CASSYDTLDQPQHF
- TRBJ1-5 TRBV7-9 CASSPAGASNQPQHF
- TRBJ1-2 TRBV5-1 CASSAWDRGNYGYTF
- TRBJ1-1 TRBV5-1 CASSLGRSDTEAFF
once TRBJ1-2 TRBV9 CASSVEAGGVYGYTF
- TRBJ1-5 TRBV7-8 CASSSPREGINQPQHF
once TRBJ2-3 TRBV5-1 CASSRTTSGGGTDTQYF
- TRBJ2-7 TRBV6-1 CASSDYREGKDEQYF
- TRBJ2-7 TRBV7-9 CASTVGLAGISEQYF
- TRBJ2-3 TRBV10-3 CAISPAWGGADTQYF
- TRBJ1-4 TRBV11-2 CASSLFDTGGTTNEKLFF
- TRBJ2-6 TRBV28 CASRTISSGANVLTF
- TRBJ1-2 TRBV6-1 CASSERPSYGYTF
- TRBJ1-5 TRBV6-5 CASSFGRGYNQPQHF
- TRBJ2-5 TRBV6-5 CATGTANKGTQYF
- TRBJ2-7 TRBV27 CATQRLPGGVDEQYF
once TRBJ1-6 TRBV27 CASSLREGDSPLHF
- TRBJ2-4 TRBV11-2 CASSLDPPGVAKNIQYF
- TRBJ2-7 TRBV18 CASSPVGQGMGYEQYF
- TRBJ1-5 TRBV6-6 CASSPRQGGYQPQHF
once TRBJ2-5 TRBV5-4 CASSLNPYTSAKETQYF
- TRBJ2-1 TRBV18 CASSPVENEQFF
- TRBJ2-2 TRBV6-5 CASSYRAANTGELFF
- TRBJ2-7 TRBV15 CATSRDGGQGVSYEQYF
- TRBJ2-7 TRBV6-5 CASSTGQIREQYF
- TRBJ2-3 TRBV2 CATRDLAGVDTQYF
- TRBJ1-2 TRBV19 CASSTPPGGYTF
once TRBJ2-7 TRBV7-9 CASRRDSYEQYF
- TRBJ2-2 TRBV5-1 CASSTQGADTGELFF
once TRBJ2-7 TRBV4-1 CASSVAGVFSYEQYF
once TRBJ1-1 TRBV7-9 CASSRQAEAFF
- TRBJ2-4 TRBV18 CASSPPGPGGPSNIQYF
- TRBJ1-3 TRBV18 CASSAGTGSGNTIYF
- TRBJ2-1 TRBV27 CASSTRLAGNNEQFF
- TRBJ2-5 TRBV6-4 CASSLSRDRGETQYF
few TRBJ2-7 TRBV11-2 CASTFLDEQYF
- TRBJ2-2 TRBV30 CAWHTGHGELFF
- TRBJ1-2 TRBV6-5 CASSYSFPLNYGYTF
- TRBJ1-6 TRBV4-1 CASSQGRQVNYNSPLHF
- TRBJ2-6 TRBV27 CASSLSGRQGSSGANVLTF
- TRBJ1-1 TRBV6-6 CASSDWEAVEAFF
- TRBJ1-5 TRBV29-1 CSVGGQPQHF
- TRBJ2-2 TRBV5-4 CASSQRAAGGQGGELFF
- TRBJ2-3 TRBV5-1 CASSLVLAGSTDTQYF
- TRBJ2-2 TRBV5-1 CASSLRFGLGGNTGELFF
- TRBJ1-5 TRBV19 CASSLRQGARQPQHF
- TRBJ2-2 TRBV27 CASRRRESTGELFF
- TRBJ2-7 TRBV7-2 CASSLVVTNLYEQYF
- TRBJ2-2 TRBV27 CASSLSWTGVSTGELFF
- TRBJ2-2 TRBV7-6 CASSLGRVTGELFF
- TRBJ2-1 TRBV6-1 CASSLERSSNEQFF
- TRBJ2-1 TRBV7-9 CASSLRRTDSYNEQFF